The 16 T cell receptor beta chains below were found in one sample sequenced in a study of control samples from healthy donors and cancer patients. Libraries were prepared by immunoSEQ multiplex PCR; TCRdb keeps only in-frame clonotypes and omits some of them. The table lists tens of thousands of clones, around 90% of them singletons. Sequenced sample: PBMCs. These receptors originate from a man between 60 and 75 years old with head and neck cancer.

The J gene is TRBJ2-1, the V gene TRBV7-9, with TRBD1 matching 9 bases. Germline CDR1 is SEHNR and CDR2 is FQNEAQ (reference sequence). The CDR3 has 16 amino acids. V was pared by 2 bases and J by 5 bases, with 7 bases of the junction left unmatched. The CDR3 loop reads CASSLRGGQGHNEQFF. In DNA form, the CDR3 reads TGTGCCAGCAGCTTAAGGGGGGGACAGGGACACAATGAGCAGTTCTTC.

The CDR3 sequence is CASRLGPANTEAFF. Here the CDR3 DNA reads TGCGCCAGCAGACTTGGACCCGCAAACACTGAAGCTTTCTTT. The chain employs TRBV10-2 and TRBJ1-1; D not resolved. Germline V gives CDR1 WSHSY, CDR2 SAAADI. V dropped 6 bases and J dropped 2 bases, with 13 bases sitting between them. The CDR3 spans 14 residues.

The chain combines TRBV19 with TRBJ2-6; 7 nucleotides line up with TRBD1. The V gene end was trimmed by 5 bases and the J gene end by 1 base; junction bases not matched to a gene: 17. Germline V gene lookup returns CDR1 LNHDA and CDR2 SQIVND (reference sequence). The CDR3 loop spans 20 amino acids. CDR3: CASSDRAPQGILSGANVLTF. Written as DNA, the CDR3 is TGTGCCAGTAGTGACCGGGCCCCACAGGGGATATTGTCTGGGGCCAACGTCCTGACTTTC.

This sequence joins TRBV18 and TRBJ2-1, with D possibly matching TRBD1 (5 bases). V lost 4 bases and J 0 bases, leaving 13 bases between the germline ends. Germline V lookup: CDR1 KGHSH, CDR2 LQKENI. The CDR3 extends over 16 amino acids. This CDR3 is CASSLNTGSSYNEQFF. Here the CDR3 DNA reads TGTGCCAGCTCACTGAATACAGGAAGCTCCTACAATGAGCAGTTCTTC.

This sequence joins TRBV15 and TRBJ2-1; TRBD2 agrees at 7 bases. V dropped 1 base and J dropped 3; count of bases not matched to a gene: 3. The CDR3 is made up of 15 amino acids. Per germline, CDR1 LNHNV and CDR2 YYDKDF (reference sequence). This CDR3 reads CATSRVGDYYNEQFF. CDR3 DNA sequence: TGTGCCACCAGCAGAGTGGGGGACTACTACAATGAGCAGTTCTTC.

The chain links TRBV7-2 to TRBJ2-3; D call uncertain. The germline CDR1 and CDR2 sequences are SGHTA and FQGNSA. The length of the CDR3 is 15 residues. V was cut by 1 base and J by 1 base, with 9 bases left in between. The CDR3 DNA is TGTGCCAGCAGCTTAGAGTACCTTCGCACAGATACGCAGTATTTT. Translating it yields CASSLEYLRTDTQYF.

The chain links TRBV29-1 to TRBJ2-7; TRBD2 aligns across 8 bases. This CDR3 spans 13 amino acids. The germline V gene has CDR1 SQVTM and CDR2 ANQGSEA. J was trimmed by 5 bases and V by 3 bases; bases with no gene match: 6. The CDR3 nucleotides read TGCAGCGTTGACGGGGGGGAGTTCAACGAGCAGTACTTC. Its protein product is CSVDGGEFNEQYF.

This clone was seen more than once but under ten times. The chain carries TRBV2 and TRBJ2-7, with a possible D match to TRBD1 (5 bases). The CDR3 has 13 amino acids. CDR1 is SNHLY, CDR2 FYNNEI, per germline. V lost 6 bases, J lost 2 bases, and 11 bases lay in between. The CDR3 spells CASRTAGTYEQYF. In nucleotides, the CDR3 is TGTGCCAGCAGGACAGCTGGGACCTACGAGCAGTACTTC.

This clone was counted between two and nine times. This chain connects TRBV7-2 to TRBJ2-6; D unclear. V was trimmed by 1 base and J by 1 base, leaving 11 bases between them. Germline loops: CDR1 SGHTA, CDR2 FQGNSA. The CDR3 has 17 amino acids. Here the CDR3 reads CASSLGHGTSGANVLTF. The CDR3 DNA follows: TGTGCCAGCAGCTTAGGGCACGGAACTTCTGGGGCCAACGTCCTGACTTTC.

The chain couples TRBV30 to TRBJ1-5; possibly TRBD1 for D (6 bases). Trimming removed 3 bases from V and 1 base from J, with 10 bases in between. Germline loops: CDR1 GTSNPN, CDR2 SVGIG (reference sequence). The CDR3 runs 14 residues. The CDR3 reads CAWRKGGSNQPQHF. CDR3 bases: TGTGCCTGGAGAAAAGGGGGGAGCAATCAGCCCCAGCATTTT.

This chain uses TRBV5-4 with TRBJ1-1, with TRBD1 matching over 7 bases. Germline values: CDR1 SGHNT, CDR2 YYREEE (reference sequence). J was trimmed by 0 bases and V by 0 bases; bases with no gene match: 5. The CDR3 totals 16 residues. The CDR3 DNA reads TGTGCCAGCAGCTTGGGCGGACAGGCGATGAACACTGAAGCTTTCTTT. Its translation is CASSLGGQAMNTEAFF.

V is TRBV5-1 and J is TRBJ1-6; the match to TRBD1 covers 11 bases. The CDR3 length is 16 residues. Germline lookup yields CDR1 SGHRS and CDR2 YFSETQ. Germline trimming cut 3 bases from V and 9 bases from J; bases unmatched to any gene: 8. The CDR3 region is CASSSEPGQGVSPLHF. In DNA form, the CDR3 reads TGCGCCAGCAGCTCGGAACCGGGACAGGGGGTTTCACCCCTCCACTTT.

The count of this clone is one. The rearrangement links TRBV25-1 to TRBJ1-2, with 7 bases fitting TRBD1. Germline V CDR1 and CDR2: MGHDK, SYGVNS. The junction had 8 bases not matched to a gene; V was cut back by 3 bases and J by 4 bases. CDR3 length: 15 amino acids. CDR3 amino acids: CASSETGSRGYGYTF. Written as DNA, the CDR3 is TGTGCCAGCAGTGAGACAGGGTCTCGCGGCTATGGCTACACCTTC.

The rearrangement uses TRBV11-2 and TRBJ2-1, with 10 bases matching TRBD2. The trim removed 0 bases at V and 0 bases at J, leaving 8 bases unmatched. Germline values: CDR1 SGHAT, CDR2 FQNNGV. The CDR3 is made up of 19 amino acids. The CDR3 loop reads CASSLDLGLADSSYNEQFF. The CDR3 DNA follows: TGTGCCAGCAGCTTAGATCTAGGACTAGCGGATAGCTCCTACAATGAGCAGTTCTTC. The whole variable domain, filled in from reference TRBV11-2 and TRBJ2-1, reads EAGVAQSPRYKIIEKRQSVAFWCNPISGHATLYWYQQILGQGPKLLIQFQNNGVVDDSQLPKDRFSAERLKGVDSTLKIQPAKLEDSAVYLCASSLDLGLADSSYNEQFFGPGTRLTVL.

V and J are TRBV2 and TRBJ1-1; D is uncertain. CDR3 length: 13 amino acids. Trimming cost V 4 bases and J 4 bases, with 10 bases left between them. The germline CDR1 and CDR2 sequences are SNHLY and FYNNEI. CDR3 sequence (DNA): TGTGCCAGCAGTGGTAGAGTAGGCACTGAAGCTTTCTTT. Its translation: CASSGRVGTEAFF.

J is TRBJ2-7 and V is TRBV14; 10 bases agree with TRBD2. Germline CDR1 SGHDN, CDR2 FVKESK. This CDR3 region has 19 residues. Unmatched junction bases numbered 16, after V lost 1 base and J lost 4 bases. CDR3 residues: CASSQVGGWTSGAYYEQYF. Written as DNA, the CDR3 is TGTGCCAGCAGCCAAGTCGGGGGATGGACTAGCGGAGCTTATTACGAGCAGTACTTC.